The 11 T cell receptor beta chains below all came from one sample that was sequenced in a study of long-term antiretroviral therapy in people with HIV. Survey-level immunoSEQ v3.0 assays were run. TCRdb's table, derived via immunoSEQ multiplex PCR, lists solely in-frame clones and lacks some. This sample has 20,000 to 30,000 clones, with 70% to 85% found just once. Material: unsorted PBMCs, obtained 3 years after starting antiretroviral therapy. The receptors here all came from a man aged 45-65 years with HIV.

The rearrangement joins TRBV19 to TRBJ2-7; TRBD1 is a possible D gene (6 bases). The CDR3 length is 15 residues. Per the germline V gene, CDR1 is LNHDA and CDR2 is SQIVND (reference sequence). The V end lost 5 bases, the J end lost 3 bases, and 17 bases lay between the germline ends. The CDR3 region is CASSPGAGARYEQYF. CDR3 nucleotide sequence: TGTGCCAGTAGTCCAGGGGCAGGGGCACGCTACGAGCAGTACTTC.

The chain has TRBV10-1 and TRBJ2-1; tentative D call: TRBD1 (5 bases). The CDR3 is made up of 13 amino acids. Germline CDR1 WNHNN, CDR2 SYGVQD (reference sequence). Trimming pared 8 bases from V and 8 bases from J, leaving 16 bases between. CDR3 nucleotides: TGCGCCAGCTCACTGGGGTTCAGGGATGAGCAGTTCTTC. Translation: CASSLGFRDEQFF.

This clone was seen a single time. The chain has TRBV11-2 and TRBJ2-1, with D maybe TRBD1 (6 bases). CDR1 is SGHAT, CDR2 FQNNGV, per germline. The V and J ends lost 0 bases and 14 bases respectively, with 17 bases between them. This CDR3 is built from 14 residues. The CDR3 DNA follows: TGTGCCAGCAGCTTAGATCGTGGTTGGGACATCGAGTTCTTC. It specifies CASSLDRGWDIEFF.

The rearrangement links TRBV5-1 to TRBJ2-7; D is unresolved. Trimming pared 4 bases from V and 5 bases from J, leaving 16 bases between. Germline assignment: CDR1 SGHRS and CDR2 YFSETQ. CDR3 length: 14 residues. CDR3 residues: CASSPTISKDEQYF. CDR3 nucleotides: TGCGCCAGCAGCCCGACAATATCGAAGGACGAGCAGTACTTC.

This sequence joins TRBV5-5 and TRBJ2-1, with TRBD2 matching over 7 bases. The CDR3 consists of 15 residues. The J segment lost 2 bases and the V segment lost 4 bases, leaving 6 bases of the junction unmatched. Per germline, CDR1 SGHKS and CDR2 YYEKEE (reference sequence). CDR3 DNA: TGTGCCAGCAGCCAAGCCAGCGGGGCCTACAATGAGCAGTTCTTC. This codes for CASSQASGAYNEQFF.

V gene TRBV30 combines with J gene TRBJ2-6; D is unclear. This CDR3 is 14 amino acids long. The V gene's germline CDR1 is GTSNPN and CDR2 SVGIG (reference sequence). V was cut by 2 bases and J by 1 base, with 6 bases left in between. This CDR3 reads CAWSTGSGANVLTF. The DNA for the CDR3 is TGTGCCTGGAGTACGGGTTCTGGGGCCAACGTCCTGACTTTC. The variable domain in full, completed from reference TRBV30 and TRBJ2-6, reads SQTIHQWPATLVQPVGSPLSLECTVEGTSNPNLYWYRQAAGRGLQLLFYSVGIGQISSEVPQNLSASRPQDRQFILSSKKLLLSDSGFYLCAWSTGSGANVLTFGAGSRLTVL.

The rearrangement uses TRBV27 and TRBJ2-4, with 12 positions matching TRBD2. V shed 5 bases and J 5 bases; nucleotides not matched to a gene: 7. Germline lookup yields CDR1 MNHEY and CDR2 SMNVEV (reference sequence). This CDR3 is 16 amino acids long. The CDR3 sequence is CASSPRTSGAENIQYF. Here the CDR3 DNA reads TGTGCCAGCAGTCCCAGGACTAGCGGGGCAGAAAACATTCAGTACTTC.

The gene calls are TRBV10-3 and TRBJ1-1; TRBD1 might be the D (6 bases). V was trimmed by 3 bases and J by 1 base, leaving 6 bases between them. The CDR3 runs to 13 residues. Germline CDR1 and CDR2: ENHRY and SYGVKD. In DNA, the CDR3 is TGTGCCATCAGTGAACAGGGGAACACTGAAGCTTTCTTT. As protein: CAISEQGNTEAFF.

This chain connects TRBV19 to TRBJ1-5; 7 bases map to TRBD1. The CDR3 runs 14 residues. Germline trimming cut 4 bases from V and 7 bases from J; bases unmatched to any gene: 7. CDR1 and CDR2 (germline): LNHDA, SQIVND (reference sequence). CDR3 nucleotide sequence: TGTGCCAGTAGTACCCGGGACAGTTTACAGCCCCAGCATTTT. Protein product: CASSTRDSLQPQHF. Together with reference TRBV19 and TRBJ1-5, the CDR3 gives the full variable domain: DGGITQSPKYLFRKEGQNVTLSCEQNLNHDAMYWYRQDPGQGLRLIYYSQIVNDFQKGDIAEGYSVSREKKESFPLTVTSAQKNPTAFYLCASSTRDSLQPQHFGDGTRLSIL.

The CDR3 DNA reads TGTGCCAGCAGCTTGGACAGGGGGAACACTGAAGCTTTCTTT. Amino acids: CASSLDRGNTEAFF. The genes are TRBV5-4 and TRBJ1-1; 7 nucleotides align to TRBD1. Trimming removed 0 bases from V and 1 base from J; junction bases left unmatched: 0. Germline loops: CDR1 SGHNT, CDR2 YYREEE (reference sequence). The CDR3 is 14 residues long.

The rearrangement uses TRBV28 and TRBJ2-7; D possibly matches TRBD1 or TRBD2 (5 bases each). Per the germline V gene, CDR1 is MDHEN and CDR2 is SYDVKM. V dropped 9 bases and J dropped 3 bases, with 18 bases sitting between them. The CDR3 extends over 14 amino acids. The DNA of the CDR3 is TGTGCCAGTCATGATGGGACCTACAACTACGAGCAGTACTTC. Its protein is CASHDGTYNYEQYF.